Listed below are T cell receptor beta chains from one sample, sequenced in a study of T cell responses to AZD1222 COVID-19 vaccine. Libraries were prepared by immunoSEQ multiplex PCR; TCRdb keeps only in-frame clonotypes and omits some of them. The data contain 170,000 or so clones, roughly 90% of them seen just once; the ten biggest clones take up less than 3%. The input for sequencing was peripheral blood, taken on day 0 of AZD1222 vaccination. The receptors come from an adult in good health. CDR3s include the opening cysteine and the closing phenylalanine or tryptophan. The D gene is left open where the match is weak. Clone size is given for some rows only: seen once, a few or many times, or a class if the clone is expanded.

J gene	D gene	clone size	V gene	CDR3 length	CDR3 DNA	CDR3 protein
TRBJ2-1	-	-	TRBV15	14	TGTGCCACCAGCAGCTCCCCGTTGACGTCGGAGCAGTTCTTC	CATSSSPLTSEQFF
TRBJ1-6	-	-	TRBV15	14	TGTGCCACCAGCAGAGACTCTAGTAATTCACCCCTCCACTTT	CATSRDSSNSPLHF
TRBJ1-2	-	-	TRBV4-1	17	TGCGCCAGCAGCCAAGTCGAGGGTTCAGGGGTTTACTATGGCTACACCTTC	CASSQVEGSGVYYGYTF
TRBJ1-2	TRBD1	-	TRBV18	14	TGTGCCAGCTCACCCTGGACAGGGGGCATGGGCTACACCTTC	CASSPWTGGMGYTF
TRBJ2-7	-	-	TRBV29-1	12	TGCAGCGTGGCCTTTGGCTCCTACGAGCAGTACTTC	CSVAFGSYEQYF
TRBJ2-1	TRBD1	-	TRBV11-2	13	TGTGCCAGCAGCGGGCGGACAGGGGTTGAGCAGTTCTTC	CASSGRTGVEQFF
TRBJ2-7	-	once	TRBV21-1	15	TGTGCCAGCAGCAATGGGGGACGGGCTGCGCGCGAGCAGTACTTC	CASSNGGRAAREQYF
TRBJ2-7	TRBD2	-	TRBV7-3	16	TGTGCCAGCAGGCGGACTAGCGGGGGTTACGCCTACGAGCAGTACTTC	CASRRTSGGYAYEQYF
TRBJ1-1	-	-	TRBV27	13	TGTGCCAGCTCCACCCGGCTGAACACTGAAGCTTTCTTT	CASSTRLNTEAFF
TRBJ2-7	TRBD1	-	TRBV7-2	15	TGTGCCAGCAGCTTAGGCCCAGGGGGCACTTACGAGCAGTACTTC	CASSLGPGGTYEQYF
TRBJ1-2	TRBD1	-	TRBV10-1	15	TGCGCCAGCAAGACAGGGGGCAGGGGGGGCTATGGCTACACCTTC	CASKTGGRGGYGYTF
TRBJ1-3	-	-	TRBV5-6	16	TGTGCCAGCAGCTTGAGGGGACCCCTCGGGGGAAACACCATATATTTT	CASSLRGPLGGNTIYF
TRBJ2-3	TRBD1	-	TRBV9	15	TGTGCCAGCAGCGTATTCAGGGGGTTCACAGATACGCAGTATTTT	CASSVFRGFTDTQYF
TRBJ2-1	TRBD2	-	TRBV29-1	17	TGCAGCGCCTGGACTAGCGGTAACTCCTACTATAACAATGAGCAGTTCTTC	CSAWTSGNSYYNNEQFF
TRBJ1-2	TRBD1	-	TRBV15	13	TGTGCCACCGAGAGGGACAGAGGGTATGGCTACACCTTC	CATERDRGYGYTF
TRBJ2-3	-	-	TRBV29-1	14	TGCAGCGTTGACTCAAGACTCAGCACAGATACGCAGTATTTT	CSVDSRLSTDTQYF
TRBJ2-2	TRBD1	-	TRBV5-1	18	TGCGCCAGCAGCTGGCTGACAGGGAATTTGGGTAACACCGGGGAGCTGTTTTTT	CASSWLTGNLGNTGELFF
TRBJ2-3	-	-	TRBV3-1/TRBV3-2	14	TGTGCCAGCAGCACCCCGGGCCGAACAGATACGCAGTATTTT	CASSTPGRTDTQYF
TRBJ1-2	-	-	TRBV5-4	16	TGTGCCAGCAGCTTGGGTTGGACGGACCATCACTATGGCTACACCTTC	CASSLGWTDHHYGYTF
TRBJ1-6	-	once	TRBV5-8	16	TGTGCCAGCAGCTTTGCGACAGGCGCCTCTAATTCACCCCTCCACTTT	CASSFATGASNSPLHF
TRBJ2-7	-	-	TRBV27	14	TGTGCCAGCAGTTTATCCGCAAGAGGGGTAGAGCAGTACTTC	CASSLSARGVEQYF
TRBJ1-1	-	-	TRBV28	13	TGTGCCAGCAGACAGGAGGCGAACACTGAAGCTTTCTTT	CASRQEANTEAFF
TRBJ2-3	TRBD2	-	TRBV6-5	16	TGTGCCAGCAGTTACCGGGCTAGCGGGGGCACAGATACGCAGTATTTT	CASSYRASGGTDTQYF
TRBJ1-4	-	once	TRBV16	15	TGTGCCAGCAGCCCCTTCTGGGGGACTAATGAAAAACTGTTTTTT	CASSPFWGTNEKLFF
TRBJ1-1	TRBD1	-	TRBV25-1	13	TGTGCCAGCCTGGGACAGGGGAACACTGAAGCTTTCTTT	CASLGQGNTEAFF
TRBJ1-5	TRBD1	-	TRBV20-1	15	TGCAGTGCTAGTGGTCGTCAGGGGGGTTATCAGCCCCAGCATTTT	CSASGRQGGYQPQHF
TRBJ1-5	TRBD1	-	TRBV7-2	17	TGTGCCAGCAGCCTTAGGACAGGTTCGTTGGGCAATCAGCCCCAGCATTTT	CASSLRTGSLGNQPQHF
TRBJ2-7	TRBD1	-	TRBV30	16	TGTGCCTGGAGTACCCCCTGGACAGGGAGCTCCTACGAGCAGTACTTC	CAWSTPWTGSSYEQYF
TRBJ1-5	TRBD1	-	TRBV7-2	15	TGTGCCAGCAGCTTAGAACGAACAGGGGGGCAGCCCCAGCATTTT	CASSLERTGGQPQHF
TRBJ1-5	-	-	TRBV2	14	TGTGCCAGCAGTGAAGAACAGGGAAATCAGCCCCAGCATTTT	CASSEEQGNQPQHF
TRBJ1-5	-	once	TRBV13	16	TGTGCCAGCAGCTCGACGAGGGGACATAGCAATCAGCCCCAGCATTTT	CASSSTRGHSNQPQHF
TRBJ1-6	-	-	TRBV7-2	16	TGTGCCAGCAGCGCCCGACAGGTTGAGTTGGATTCACCCCTCCACTTT	CASSARQVELDSPLHF
TRBJ1-1	-	-	TRBV19	12	TGTGCCAGTAGTGAGTTTGGAACTGAAGCTTTCTTT	CASSEFGTEAFF
TRBJ2-1	-	few	TRBV6-5	16	TGTGCCAGCAGTTACTCTGGGTTTAGGGGAGGTGGTGAGCAGTTCTTC	CASSYSGFRGGGEQFF
TRBJ1-6	TRBD1	-	TRBV7-9	14	TGTGCCAGCAGCAGGACAGGGAGTTTTTCACCCCTCCACTTT	CASSRTGSFSPLHF
TRBJ2-3	TRBD2	-	TRBV5-1	15	TGCGCCAGCAGCTTGGTTGCGGGGGGCACAGATACGCAGTATTTT	CASSLVAGGTDTQYF
TRBJ1-1	-	-	TRBV28	17	TGTGCCAGCAGTTTATACGGAAGGTCCAGGGTGAACACTGAAGCTTTCTTT	CASSLYGRSRVNTEAFF
TRBJ2-7	-	-	TRBV30	13	TGTGCCTGGAGTGTCCCAGGCCCGACGGAGCAGTACTTC	CAWSVPGPTEQYF
TRBJ1-5	TRBD1	-	TRBV5-6	15	TGTGCCAGCAGCTCTGGACAGGGTTTGTTTCAGCCCCAGCATTTT	CASSSGQGLFQPQHF
TRBJ2-7	-	-	TRBV20-1	14	TGCAGTGCTCGTGCTTGGGACCTGGGGGGCGAGCAGTACTTC	CSARAWDLGGEQYF
TRBJ2-7	TRBD2	-	TRBV30	13	TGTGCCTGGAGACTAGCGGGAGGGTACGAGCAGTACTTC	CAWRLAGGYEQYF
TRBJ1-4	-	-	TRBV7-9	14	TGTGCCAGCAGCTCCCGGGACAACCCAGAAAAACTGTTTTTT	CASSSRDNPEKLFF
TRBJ2-7	-	-	TRBV15	14	TGTGCCACCAGCAGAGTAGGTCTAGGTCTCGAGCAGTACTTC	CATSRVGLGLEQYF
TRBJ2-5	TRBD2	-	TRBV2	15	TGTGCCAGCAGTGGACTAGCGGCACTTCAAGAGACCCAGTACTTC	CASSGLAALQETQYF
TRBJ2-1	-	-	TRBV5-1	15	TGCGCCAGCACTTCCCTGGGAGGTCAGCCAAATGAGCAGTTCTTC	CASTSLGGQPNEQFF
TRBJ2-1	-	-	TRBV11-3	15	TGTGCCAGCAGCTTCGGCGGAACGGGACGGAGTGAGCAGTTCTTC	CASSFGGTGRSEQFF
TRBJ1-4	-	-	TRBV9	16	TGTGCCAGCAGCGTATCACCACATGGAGGGAGTGAAAAACTGTTTTTT	CASSVSPHGGSEKLFF
TRBJ1-1	-	-	TRBV28	15	TGTGCCAGCAGTTCGCCGAGGGGGGTGAACACTGAAGCTTTCTTT	CASSSPRGVNTEAFF
TRBJ1-1	-	-	TRBV7-9	14	TGTGCCAGCAGACAAGGACAGATGAACACTGAAGCTTTCTTT	CASRQGQMNTEAFF
TRBJ1-3	-	once	TRBV6-1	15	TGTGCCAGCAGTGAAACCGGGACGGCTGGAAACACCATATATTTT	CASSETGTAGNTIYF
TRBJ2-2	-	-	TRBV6-2/TRBV6-3	20	TGTGCCAGCAGTTATCCCGGGGGCGGGATAAGGGCGCCGAACACCGGGGAGCTGTTTTTT	CASSYPGGGIRAPNTGELFF
TRBJ2-1	TRBD2	-	TRBV28	16	TGTGCCAGCAGTTTATTAGCTAGCGGGATTTACAATGAGCAGTTCTTC	CASSLLASGIYNEQFF